The 20 T cell receptor beta chains in this list originate from one sample, sequenced in a study of T cell responses to AZD1222 COVID-19 vaccine. TCRdb's table, derived via immunoSEQ multiplex PCR, lists solely in-frame clones and lacks some. The sample lists around 150,000 clones, over 65% occurring once. Here the sequenced sample was peripheral blood, taken on day 0 of AZD1222 vaccination. Receptors were obtained from an adult in good health.

The chain carries TRBV2 and TRBJ1-6; 7 bases are a match to TRBD1. The CDR3 loop spans 13 amino acids. Per germline, CDR1 SNHLY and CDR2 FYNNEI. V gave up 8 bases and J gave up 7 bases; unmatched junction bases: 5. CDR3 protein: CASPRDRNSPLHF. The CDR3 DNA reads as TGTGCCAGCCCCCGGGACAGAAATTCACCCCTCCACTTT.

This sequence joins TRBV7-2 and TRBJ2-3, with D possibly called TRBD1 or TRBD2 (5 bases each). The germline CDR1 and CDR2 sequences are SGHTA and FQGNSA. The V gene lost 6 bases and the J gene lost 2 bases, with 12 bases spanning the gap. The CDR3 has 14 residues. DNA of the CDR3: TGTGCCAGCAGAAGGGGACGGGACACAGATACGCAGTATTTT. It is translated as CASRRGRDTDTQYF.

V gene TRBV7-6 combines with J gene TRBJ2-7; 10 nucleotides line up with TRBD2. V lost 6 bases, J lost 3 bases, and 14 bases stayed unmatched. In germline, CDR1 is SGHVS, CDR2 FNYEAQ. This CDR3 is 17 amino acids long. CDR3 residues: CASSKGTSERGFYEQYF. CDR3 nucleotides: TGTGCCAGCAGTAAAGGGACTAGCGAGAGAGGCTTCTACGAGCAGTACTTC.

The CDR3 spells CASNGRQGSYEQYF. The CDR3 coding sequence is TGTGCCAGCAACGGGAGACAGGGGTCCTACGAGCAGTACTTC. The chain uses TRBV2 and TRBJ2-7; TRBD1 matches at 8 bases. CDR3 length equals 14 residues. The junction had 6 bases not matched to a gene; V was cut back by 7 bases and J by 1 base. Germline loops: CDR1 SNHLY, CDR2 FYNNEI. Full variable domain (rest looked up from reference TRBV2 and TRBJ2-7): EPEVTQTPSHQVTQMGQEVILRCVPISNHLYFYWYRQILGQKVEFLVSFYNNEISEKSEIFDDQFSVERPDGSNFTLKIRSTKLEDSAMYFCASNGRQGSYEQYFGPGTRLTVT.

The chain couples TRBV5-4 to TRBJ2-2, with D maybe TRBD1 (6 bases). Germline values: CDR1 SGHNT, CDR2 YYREEE (reference sequence). The germline V and J ends were trimmed by 3 bases and 2 bases, with 14 bases remaining between them. The CDR3 has 16 amino acids. The CDR3, as DNA: TGTGCCAGCAGCTCGAACAGGGACCCAAACACCGGGGAGCTGTTTTTT. Its protein product is CASSSNRDPNTGELFF.

This chain uses TRBV15 with TRBJ2-2, with D unresolved. V lost 0 bases and J lost 0, with 8 bases in between. CDR3 length: 16 residues. The germline V gene encodes CDR1 LNHNV and CDR2 YYDKDF (reference sequence). For the CDR3, the DNA is TGTGCCACCAGCAGAGATAATGGCGCGAACACCGGGGAGCTGTTTTTT. Protein sequence: CATSRDNGANTGELFF.

The V and J genes are TRBV28 and TRBJ2-7; 9 bases are shared with TRBD1. V shed 6 bases, J shed 5 bases, and the junction held 11 bases outside the gene matches. The CDR3 contains 15 residues. The germline gives CDR1 MDHEN, CDR2 SYDVKM. For the CDR3, the DNA is TGTGCCAGCAGCCCTAGACAGGGGGTCGGGAACGAGCAGTACTTC. This translates into CASSPRQGVGNEQYF.

The genes are TRBV7-9 and TRBJ2-7; 8 bases agree with TRBD1. Germline V lookup: CDR1 SEHNR, CDR2 FQNEAQ (reference sequence). This CDR3 contains 12 residues. After removal of 8 bases from V and 3 bases from J, the junction contained 3 bases not matched to a gene. The CDR3 loop is CASGQGIYEQYF. CDR3 DNA sequence: TGTGCCAGCGGACAGGGTATCTACGAGCAGTACTTC.

The chain carries TRBV10-3 and TRBJ1-1; the D is unclear. This CDR3 is built from 15 residues. Germline V gene lookup returns CDR1 ENHRY and CDR2 SYGVKD. V was pared by 2 bases and J by 0 bases, with 10 bases between. CDR3 DNA sequence: TGTGCCATCAGTGAGAGTCTGGGAATGAACACTGAAGCTTTCTTT. Its protein product is CAISESLGMNTEAFF.

The chain has TRBV6-5 and TRBJ1-3; D may be TRBD1 (5 bases). V dropped 5 bases and J dropped 5 bases, with 13 bases sitting between them. The germline V gene encodes CDR1 MNHEY and CDR2 SVGAGI. CDR3 length equals 14 residues. CDR3 sequence reads: CASSPSSGRNTIYF. The CDR3 DNA is TGTGCCAGCAGTCCGTCCTCGGGACGAAACACCATATATTTT.

A few counts support this clone. The chain combines TRBV6-5 with TRBJ1-3; D might be TRBD1 (5 bases). Germline loops: CDR1 MNHEY, CDR2 SVGAGI. The germline V and J ends were trimmed by 6 bases and 4 bases, with 16 bases remaining between them. CDR3 length equals 15 residues. CDR3 amino acids: CASRPQASSGNTIYF. CDR3 DNA: TGTGCCAGCAGGCCACAGGCTAGCTCGGGAAACACCATATATTTT.

In its sample, this clone was seen once. This chain connects TRBV6-1 to TRBJ1-5; the D gene is possibly TRBD1 (6 bases). V lost 0 bases and J 7 bases, leaving 19 bases between the germline ends. CDR3 size: 17 residues. The germline V gene encodes CDR1 MNHNS and CDR2 SASEGT. The CDR3 here is CASSEAWYGGGLQPQHF. The CDR3 DNA reads TGTGCCAGCAGTGAAGCTTGGTATGGAGGGGGTCTCCAGCCCCAGCATTTT.

The table lists this clone with a few counts. The V gene is TRBV20-1, the J gene TRBJ1-5; no reliable D call. CDR3 length: 14 residues. Germline-derived CDR1 and CDR2 are DFQATT and SNEGSKA (reference sequence). V lost 3 bases and J lost 1, with 10 bases in between. CDR3: CSASPGESNQPQHF. CDR3 DNA sequence: TGCAGTGCTAGTCCCGGGGAGAGCAATCAGCCCCAGCATTTT.

V and J are TRBV28 and TRBJ1-1; 7 nucleotides agree with TRBD1. V was clipped by 3 bases and J by 10 bases; unmatched bases: 14. Germline assignment: CDR1 MDHEN and CDR2 SYDVKM. This CDR3 region has 15 residues. In DNA, the CDR3 is TGTGCCAGCAGTTTTTCCGCCGGACAGGCCGGCAGAGCTTTCTTT. It is translated as CASSFSAGQAGRAFF. Full variable domain (rest looked up from reference TRBV28 and TRBJ1-1): DVKVTQSSRYLVKRTGEKVFLECVQDMDHENMFWYRQDPGLGLRLIYFSYDVKMKEKGDIPEGYSVSREKKERFSLILESASTNQTSMYLCASSFSAGQAGRAFFGQGTRLTVV.

Written as DNA, the CDR3 is TGCGCCAGCAGCCAAGACTCAAGCGGGGGGGTTCGGCAGTTCTTC. Its protein is CASSQDSSGGVRQFF. The gene calls are TRBV4-1 and TRBJ2-1, with 10 bases lining up with TRBD2. The V gene end was trimmed by 0 bases and the J gene end by 12 bases; junction bases not matched to a gene: 8. CDR3 length equals 15 residues. Looked up from germline, CDR1 is MGHRA and CDR2 is YSYEKL.

The V and J genes are TRBV3-1 (or the pseudogene TRBV3-2) and TRBJ2-7; D possibly corresponds to TRBD1 (6 bases). Trimming removed 3 bases at V and 6 bases at J, with 24 bases between. The CDR3 has 17 residues. Germline values: CDR1 LGHDT, CDR2 YNNKEL (reference sequence). The CDR3 here is CASSHLGGVGRLGEQYF. CDR3 nucleotides: TGTGCCAGCAGCCATTTAGGGGGTGTGGGGCGGTTAGGCGAGCAGTACTTC.

V and J are TRBV6-6 and TRBJ1-2; D is unresolved. Germline-derived CDR1 and CDR2 are MNHNY and SVGAGI (reference sequence). The ends were cut back, 0 bases at V and 0 bases at J, with 11 bases in the middle. The CDR3 extends over 16 amino acids. CDR3 sequence reads: CASSYSFQPPNYGYTF. CDR3 sequence (DNA): TGTGCCAGCAGTTACTCGTTTCAGCCACCTAACTATGGCTACACCTTC.

The chain links TRBV27 to TRBJ1-6, with 9 positions matching TRBD1. This CDR3 spans 17 amino acids. V lost 0 bases and J lost 12; bases outside the gene matches: 12. Germline CDR1 MNHEY, CDR2 SMNVEV (reference sequence). CDR3 protein: CASSLSRGGDRVRPLHF. For the CDR3, the DNA is TGTGCCAGCAGTTTATCCAGGGGCGGGGACAGGGTGAGACCCCTCCACTTT.

The rearrangement links TRBV30 to TRBJ1-1, with a tentative D call TRBD1 (5 bases). Germline V lookup: CDR1 GTSNPN, CDR2 SVGIG (reference sequence). The CDR3 contains 14 residues. Trimming left V 5 bases short and J 7 bases short, with 20 bases between. The CDR3 region has the DNA TGTGCCTGGGGGCACCGCGGGACCGTAATTGAAGCTTTCTTT. Protein product: CAWGHRGTVIEAFF.

The CDR3 is CASSPQAMNTEAFF. DNA for the CDR3: TGTGCCAGCAGCCCTCAGGCTATGAACACTGAAGCTTTCTTT. This rearrangement joins TRBV9 to TRBJ1-1; D not certain. The germline V gene encodes CDR1 SGDLS and CDR2 YYNGEE. The CDR3 has 14 residues. V was trimmed by 4 bases and J by 0 bases, leaving 10 bases between them.